One T cell receptor beta chain is described in this entry. Authors' processing steps: Using reference gene primer amplification, nucleated cell counts were estimated. Generated by immunoSEQ multiplex PCR, the TCRdb table keeps only in-frame clones and is missing some. For V, J and clone size, that table is used; D and trimming come from the DNA. The repertoire holds fewer than 250,000 clones, with 80% to 90% as singletons. These data are taken from a study of blood T cell repertoires in COVID-19. Turning to the study itself: The cDNA or gDNA used as material had been derived from T cells, B-cell-depleted T cells, or PBMCs.

Recruitment covered 20 to 25 US areas and drew participants whose ages spanned about 18 to 90 years. In the 2 weeks before study entry, exposed participants met a COVID-19 case, which was PCR-confirmed or clinician-diagnosed. The germline gives CDR1 SNHLY, CDR2 FYNNEI. The CDR3 loop spans 12 amino acids. Trimming removed 5 bases from V and 4 bases from J, with 7 bases in between. Sequenced input: PBMCs or T cells enriched from blood (not recorded which). This receptor was taken from a man aged 50 to 60 who had been exposed to COVID-19. This sequence joins TRBV2 and TRBJ2-3; D is unresolved. CDR3 nucleotide sequence: TGTGCCAGCAGTCGGGTTTCAGATACGCAGTATTTT. This encodes CASSRVSDTQYF.